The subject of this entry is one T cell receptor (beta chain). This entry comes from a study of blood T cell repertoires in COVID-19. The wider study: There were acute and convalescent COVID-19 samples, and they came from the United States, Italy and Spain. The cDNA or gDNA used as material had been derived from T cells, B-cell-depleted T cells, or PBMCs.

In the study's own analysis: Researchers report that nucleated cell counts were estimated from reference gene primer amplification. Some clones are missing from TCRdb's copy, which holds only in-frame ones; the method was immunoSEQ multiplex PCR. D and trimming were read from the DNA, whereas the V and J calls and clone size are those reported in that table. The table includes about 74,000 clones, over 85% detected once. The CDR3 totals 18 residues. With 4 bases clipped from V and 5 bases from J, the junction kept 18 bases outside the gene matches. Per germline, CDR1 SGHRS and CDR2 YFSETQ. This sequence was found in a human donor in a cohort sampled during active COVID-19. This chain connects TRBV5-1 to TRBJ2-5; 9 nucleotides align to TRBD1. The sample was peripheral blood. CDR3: CASSMTPGTGKRQETQYF. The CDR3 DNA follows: TGCGCCAGCAGCATGACTCCCGGGACAGGGAAGAGACAGGAGACCCAGTACTTC. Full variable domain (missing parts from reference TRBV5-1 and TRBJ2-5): KAGVTQTPRYLIKTRGQQVTLSCSPISGHRSVSWYQQTPGQGLQFLFEYFSETQRNKGNFPGRFSGRQFSNSRSEMNVSTLELGDSALYLCASSMTPGTGKRQETQYFGPGTRLLVL.